Listed below are T cell receptor beta chains from one sample, sequenced in a study of T cells in tumors and immune-related adverse events. Libraries were prepared by immunoSEQ multiplex PCR; TCRdb keeps only in-frame clonotypes and omits some of them. The table shows fewer than 25,000 clones, with around nine tenths occurring only once. This material consisted of lymph node tissue, taken from a patient treated with anti-PD-1 therapy. All receptors derive from a female donor with metastatic renal cell carcinoma. The CDR3 runs from the conserved cysteine through the conserved F or W. D genes are given only for firm matches. Size is omitted from some rows. Given values are once, few, many or a class for expanded clones.

>-|TRBJ2-5|-|14|TRBV2
CASSSRQPQETQYF
TGTGCCAGCAGTTCCAGACAGCCTCAAGAGACCCAGTACTTC
>-|TRBJ2-3|-|14|TRBV12-5
CASGLARDTDTQYF
TGTGCTAGTGGTTTGGCCCGCGACACAGATACGCAGTATTTT
>-|TRBJ2-5|-|13|TRBV30
CAWSVGVEETQYF
TGTGCCTGGAGTGTAGGGGTGGAGGAGACCCAGTACTTC
>TRBD1|TRBJ1-2|-|15|TRBV6-5
CASSTGRGRSYGYTF
TGTGCCAGCAGTACAGGCAGGGGGCGCAGCTATGGCTACACCTTC
>-|TRBJ1-2|few|12|TRBV6-5
CASSYQGHGYTF
TGTGCCAGCAGTTATCAGGGGCATGGCTACACCTTC
>TRBD1|TRBJ2-7|-|11|TRBV20-1
CSAEQGNEQYF
TGCAGTGCTGAACAGGGGAACGAGCAGTATTTC
>-|TRBJ2-7|-|11|TRBV6-1
CASLDIYEQYF
TGTGCCAGCTTGGACATCTACGAGCAGTACTTC
>-|TRBJ2-5|-|10|TRBV20-1
CSASLETQYF
TGCAGTGCTTCTCTAGAGACCCAGTACTTC
>TRBD1|TRBJ1-2|-|15|TRBV6-1
CASSPTGDSVYGYTF
TGTGCCAGCAGTCCGACAGGGGACTCTGTCTATGGCTACACCTTC
>TRBD2|TRBJ2-1|-|16|TRBV27
CASSLLIGGGYNEQFF
TGTGCCAGCAGTTTATTGATTGGGGGGGGGTACAATGAGCAGTTCTTC
>-|TRBJ1-1|-|13|TRBV6-5
CASKRQVNTEAFF
TGTGCCAGCAAACGACAGGTGAACACTGAAGCTTTCTTT
>TRBD2|TRBJ2-7|-|13|TRBV10-3
CAISAGGPNEQYF
TGTGCCATCTCAGCGGGAGGGCCTAACGAGCAGTACTTC
>-|TRBJ2-6|-|14|TRBV7-8
CASSRSTGANVLTF
TGTGCCAGCAGCCGAAGTACTGGGGCCAACGTCCTGACTTTC
>-|TRBJ2-7|-|15|TRBV27
CASSPPPYKGGEQYF
TGTGCCAGCAGCCCACCACCCTACAAGGGCGGAGAGCAGTACTTC
>-|TRBJ2-3|-|14|TRBV30
CAWIGGVWTDTQYF
TGTGCCTGGATAGGGGGGGTCTGGACAGATACGCAGTATTTT
>TRBD1|TRBJ2-3|-|17|TRBV18
CASSKDRGLPQTDTQYF
TGTGCCAGCTCAAAGGACAGGGGGCTTCCCCAAACAGATACGCAGTATTTT
>-|TRBJ1-2|-|12|TRBV7-9
CASSLDNYGYTF
TGTGCCAGCAGCTTGGATAACTATGGCTACACCTTC
>-|TRBJ2-3|-|14|TRBV28
CASIRQGSTDTQYF
TGTGCCAGCATACGGCAGGGTAGCACAGATACGCAGTATTTT
>-|TRBJ1-3|-|13|TRBV6-4
CASSEYSGDTIYF
TGTGCCAGCAGCGAATATTCAGGCGACACCATATATTTT
>TRBD1|TRBJ2-6|once|18|TRBV4-2
CASSQANRGSSGANVLTF
TGTGCCAGCAGCCAAGCTAACAGGGGCAGCTCTGGGGCCAACGTCCTGACTTTC
>-|TRBJ2-5|-|13|TRBV6-5
CASSYYPAETQYF
TGTGCCAGCAGTTACTACCCAGCGGAGACCCAGTACTTC
>-|TRBJ1-3|-|15|TRBV19
CASRTFRDSGNTIYF
TGTGCCAGTAGAACGTTCAGGGATTCCGGAAACACCATATATTTT
>TRBD1|TRBJ1-5|-|14|TRBV19
CASSPGQVSQPQHF
TGTGCCAGTAGCCCCGGACAGGTCAGTCAGCCCCAGCATTTT
>TRBD1|TRBJ1-5|-|14|TRBV10-3
CAIRDTGGRQPQHF
TGTGCCATCAGAGACACAGGGGGCCGTCAGCCCCAGCATTTT
>-|TRBJ1-1|-|14|TRBV2
CASRIREMSTEAFF
TGTGCCAGCAGGATCAGGGAGATGAGCACTGAAGCTTTCTTT
>-|TRBJ2-3|once|16|TRBV6-1
CASREQGLDSTDTQYF
TGTGCCAGCAGAGAACAGGGACTGGATAGCACAGATACGCAGTATTTT
>-|TRBJ1-2|-|13|TRBV2
CASSENRDRGYTF
TGTGCCAGCAGTGAGAACAGGGATCGGGGCTACACCTTC
>-|TRBJ2-3|-|15|TRBV7-2
CASSLGAARGDTQYF
TGTGCCAGCAGCTTAGGGGCGGCCCGGGGGGATACGCAGTATTTT
>-|TRBJ2-7|-|15|TRBV18
CASSPSNRSPYEQYF
TGTGCCAGCTCACCAAGTAACAGGTCTCCGTACGAGCAGTACTTC
>-|TRBJ2-1|-|14|TRBV19
CASSRGRVGNEQFF
TGTGCCAGTAGCAGGGGGAGGGTTGGCAATGAGCAGTTCTTC
>-|TRBJ2-7|-|11|TRBV5-4
CASSLLNEQYF
TGTGCCAGCAGCTTACTAAACGAGCAGTACTTC
>-|TRBJ1-3|once|13|TRBV28
CASYDRSGNTIYF
TGTGCCAGCTACGACAGGTCTGGAAACACCATATATTTT
>-|TRBJ1-1|-|20|TRBV4-1
CASSPHSTGSVSNINTEAFF
TGCGCCAGCAGCCCACATAGTACAGGGAGCGTCTCAAATATTAACACTGAAGCTTTCTTT
>-|TRBJ1-4|-|15|TRBV5-1
CASSRLSSTNEKLFF
TGCGCCAGCAGCCGACTATCATCAACTAATGAAAAACTGTTTTTT
>-|TRBJ2-6|-|17|TRBV19
CASSKGFQDSGANVLTF
TGTGCCAGTAGTAAGGGTTTCCAAGACTCTGGGGCCAACGTCCTGACTTTC
>-|TRBJ1-1|-|15|TRBV28
CASSSPTGLNTEAFF
TGTGCCAGCAGTTCCCCGACAGGTTTGAACACTGAAGCTTTCTTT
>-|TRBJ1-1|-|12|TRBV15
CATSIPPGRAFF
TGTGCCACCAGCATACCCCCGGGACGGGCTTTCTTT
>-|TRBJ2-1|-|13|TRBV19
CASTGTFGNEQFF
TGTGCCAGTACCGGGACTTTTGGGAATGAGCAGTTCTTC
>TRBD2|TRBJ2-7|once|16|TRBV5-1
CASSLVLAGGTYEQYF
TGCGCCAGCAGCTTGGTTCTAGCGGGAGGAACCTACGAGCAGTACTTC
>TRBD1|TRBJ1-1|-|20|TRBV5-1
CASSLFPNDRGRDVNTEAFF
TGCGCCAGCAGCTTGTTTCCCAACGACAGGGGGCGCGACGTGAACACTGAAGCTTTCTTT
>-|TRBJ2-2|-|14|TRBV7-6
CASSPGGHAGELFF
TGTGCCAGCAGCCCGGGGGGACACGCCGGGGAGCTGTTTTTT
>-|TRBJ1-1|few|15|TRBV7-2
CASSLERGMNTEAFF
TGTGCCAGCAGCTTAGAACGGGGGATGAACACTGAAGCTTTCTTT
>-|TRBJ1-6|-|13|TRBV4-2
CASSQDRRQKALF
TGTGCCAGCAGCCAAGATCGGCGGCAGAAAGCCCTCTTT
>-|TRBJ1-2|-|15|TRBV5-6
CASSVPGSDDYGYTF
TGTGCCAGCAGCGTCCCCGGGAGCGACGACTATGGCTACACCTTC
>-|TRBJ1-1|-|12|TRBV18
CASSPRGGEAFF
TGTGCCAGCTCACCACGCGGGGGTGAAGCTTTCTTT